This T cell receptor (beta chain) was identified in a study of T-cell reconstitution after alpha-beta-depleted transplantation in children. Molecular barcoding with unique molecular identifiers was used for the TCRbeta library. TCRdb itself ran the PCR reads through MiXCR, one entry per CDR3 protein. Here the sample spans over 70,000 distinct CDR3 sequences, roughly 8% being singletons. Sample: PBMCs from the stem cell graft donor, taken from the stem cell graft. This receptor was taken from a human donor who donated a stem cell graft to a child with congenital amegakaryocytic thrombocytopenia.

This CDR3 reads CASSLVGGSPGANVLTF. DNA of the CDR3: TGTGCCAGCAGCTTAGTAGGGGGATCCCCTGGGGCCAACGTCCTGACTTTC. The chain employs TRBV7-9 and TRBJ2-6, with D perhaps matching TRBD1 (6 bases). Germline values: CDR1 SEHNR, CDR2 FQNEAQ (reference sequence). V lost 1 base to trimming and J lost 2 bases, with 12 bases between them. The CDR3 runs 17 residues.